The 2 T cell receptor beta chains listed next were all sequenced from one sample in a study of OX40 agonist ivuxolimab in advanced cancers. Produced via immunoSEQ multiplex PCR; TCRdb's table is partial and in-frame only. This table holds tens of thousands of clones, roughly 80% found once. The sample here was CD4+ or CD8+ T cells sorted from blood, taken in a trial of the OX40 agonist ivuxolimab. The receptors were gathered from an adult with an advanced solid tumor such as melanoma, head and neck, liver or kidney cancer.

V is TRBV4-3 and J is TRBJ1-1; D gene uncertain. V was pared by 3 bases and J by 5 bases, with 10 bases between. This CDR3 contains 13 residues. In germline, CDR1 is LGHNA, CDR2 YSLEER. CDR3 loop: CASSQYSGTEAFF. DNA of the CDR3: TGCGCCAGCAGCCAGTACAGCGGAACTGAAGCTTTCTTT.

The chain links TRBV27 to TRBJ1-1; the match to TRBD1 covers 8 bases. Germline CDR1 is MNHEY and CDR2 is SMNVEV (reference sequence). Trimming at V came to 6 bases and at J to 7 bases, leaving 7 bases not matched to a gene. The CDR3 is 13 amino acids. The CDR3 region is CASRDGQGNEAFF. DNA of the CDR3: TGTGCCAGCAGAGACGGACAGGGCAATGAAGCTTTCTTT.